This T cell receptor (beta chain) was sequenced during a study of blood T cell repertoires in COVID-19. V lost 5 bases, J lost 5 bases, and 8 bases stayed unmatched. The CDR3 covers 14 residues. Germline lookup yields CDR1 MNHEY and CDR2 SVGAGI. Libraries were prepared by immunoSEQ multiplex PCR; TCRdb keeps only in-frame clonotypes and omits some of them. Counted here are roughly 41,000 clones, around 86% occurring once; the ten biggest clones make up approximately 3.1%. The sequence was collected from a woman aged 45-65 years who had recovered from COVID-19. The chain uses TRBV6-5 and TRBJ1-2; TRBD1 agrees at 7 bases. Sequenced sample: PBMCs or T cells enriched from blood (not recorded which). Written as DNA, the CDR3 is TGTGCCAGCAGTCCAACACAGGGGCCGTATGGCTACACCTTC. This codes for CASSPTQGPYGYTF.